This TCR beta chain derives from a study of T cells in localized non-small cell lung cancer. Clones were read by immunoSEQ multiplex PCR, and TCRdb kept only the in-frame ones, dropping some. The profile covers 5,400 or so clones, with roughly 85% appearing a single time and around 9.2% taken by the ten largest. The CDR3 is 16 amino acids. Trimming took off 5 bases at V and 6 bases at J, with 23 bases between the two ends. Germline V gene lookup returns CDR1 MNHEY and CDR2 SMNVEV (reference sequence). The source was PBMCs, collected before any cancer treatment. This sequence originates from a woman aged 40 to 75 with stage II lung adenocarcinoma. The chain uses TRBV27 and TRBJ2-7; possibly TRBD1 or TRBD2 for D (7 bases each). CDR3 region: CASSPLGRGRGVEQYF. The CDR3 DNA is TGTGCCAGCAGTCCCCTTGGGAGGGGGCGAGGGGTCGAGCAGTACTTC.